This T cell receptor beta chain was documented in a study of PD-1 blockade in mismatch repair-deficient tumors. Study overall: Enrolled about 2012-2016, patients had progressing, pretreated mismatch repair-deficient cancers of 11 to 13 types. Study findings and constraints: Rapid post-treatment expansion, then contraction, generally preceding radiologic response, marked tumor-resident clones.

A remark on this clone: Its antigen remains unidentified.

Every patient had mismatch repair deficiency by PCR or immunohistochemistry. The TCR-sequenced patients were a few responders to pembrolizumab. Here immunoSEQ multiplex PCR was the method, and the copy in TCRdb shows in-frame clones only, minus some. The sample has some 25,000 clones; 70% to 85% are singletons. The source is an adult with mismatch repair-deficient cancer. Source: PBMCs, taken before pembrolizumab treatment.

The chain's CDR3 is CASSQPGQGVPKLFF. The CDR3 DNA reads as TGTGCCAGCAGCCAACCGGGACAGGGGGTCCCAAAACTGTTTTTT. This sequence joins TRBV14 and TRBJ1-4; 11 nucleotides line up with TRBD1. The CDR3 is 15 residues long. The V and J ends lost 2 bases and 10 bases, in that order; junction bases with no gene match: 6. CDR1 SGHDN and CDR2 FVKESK come from the germline V gene.